This T cell receptor beta chain was captured in a study of glioma-infiltrating T cells after dendritic cell vaccination. Assay: immunoSEQ multiplex PCR; the TCRdb copy retains only in-frame clones and omits some. The sample records under 130,000 clones, more than 80% being singletons. This clone was detected once. The germline V gene encodes CDR1 KGHSH and CDR2 LQKENI. The CDR3 extends over 13 amino acids. The V end lost 6 bases, the J end lost 11 bases, and 18 bases lay between the germline ends. The chain recombines TRBV18 with TRBJ2-3, with a tentative D call TRBD2 (5 bases). This TCR was recovered from a human donor with glioblastoma. Sequencing used blood, obtained before dendritic cell vaccination. Written as DNA, the CDR3 is TGTGCCAGCTCCCCCACCGGTGGACTTGGGCAGTATTTT. It specifies CASSPTGGLGQYF.